The 10 T cell receptor beta chains in this list originate from one sample, sequenced in a study of blood T cell repertoires in COVID-19. Sequenced by immunoSEQ multiplex PCR; TCRdb stores in-frame clones only, minus some. The sample records 170,000 or so clones, more than 85% being singletons. Sequencing was done on a sample of peripheral blood. The source is a middle-aged man with acute or convalescent COVID-19.

The chain recombines TRBV7-9 with TRBJ2-3, with 8 bases identical to TRBD2. The V gene's germline CDR1 is SEHNR and CDR2 FQNEAQ (reference sequence). CDR3 size: 17 residues. V lost 5 bases and J lost 1; bases outside the gene matches: 11. The CDR3 bases are TGTGCCAGCAGCCCCCTTTCAGGAGCGGGGGGCACAGATACGCAGTATTTT. This gives the protein CASSPLSGAGGTDTQYF.

This chain links TRBV7-8 with TRBJ2-1, with D unresolved. V was pared by 3 bases and J by 5 bases, with 8 bases between. Germline CDR1 is SGHVS and CDR2 is FQNEAQ. The CDR3 contains 13 residues. CDR3 sequence reads: CASSLLVDNEQFF. CDR3 DNA sequence: TGTGCCAGCAGCTTGTTAGTAGACAATGAGCAGTTCTTC.

The rearrangement joins TRBV4-1 to TRBJ2-5; D is possibly TRBD1 (5 bases). CDR3 length: 15 amino acids. Looked up from germline, CDR1 is MGHRA and CDR2 is YSYEKL. V lost 0 bases to trimming and J lost 5 bases, with 13 bases between them. CDR3 nucleotide sequence: TGCGCCAGCAGCCAAGAGGGCAGGGAATGGGAGACCCAGTACTTC. Protein product: CASSQEGREWETQYF.

This chain uses TRBV7-2 with TRBJ1-2; D gene ambiguous. Germline V gives CDR1 SGHTA, CDR2 FQGNSA. V lost 1 base to trimming and J lost 6 bases, with 12 bases between them. The CDR3 consists of 14 residues. CDR3 sequence (DNA): TGTGCCAGCAGCTTAGGCACGGAGGAAAATGGCTACACCTTC. It yields the protein CASSLGTEENGYTF.

The chain couples TRBV10-1 to TRBJ2-3, with TRBD2 identical over 13 bases. V shed 8 bases, J shed 9 bases, and the junction held 20 bases outside the gene matches. The CDR3 extends over 18 amino acids. From germline, CDR1 is WNHNN and CDR2 SYGVQD (reference sequence). The chain's CDR3 is CASSPGLAGRGSGGTQYF. The DNA for the CDR3 is TGCGCCAGCTCTCCGGGACTAGCGGGAAGGGGATCGGGGGGGACGCAGTATTTT.

CDR3 loop: CASSLVQGHAEAFF. In DNA form, the CDR3 reads TGTGCCAGCAGCTTGGTTCAGGGGCATGCTGAAGCTTTCTTT. The rearrangement uses TRBV5-6 and TRBJ1-1; tentatively, D is TRBD1 (6 bases). Germline CDR1 reads SGHDT; CDR2 reads YYEEEE. Trimming shortened V by 0 bases and J by 6 bases, and 12 bases separated the two germline ends. The CDR3 is 14 amino acids.

The chain carries TRBV19 and TRBJ2-5; the D gene is possibly TRBD1 (6 bases). Germline values: CDR1 LNHDA, CDR2 SQIVND (reference sequence). The CDR3 totals 14 residues. Trimming left V 1 base short and J 5 bases short, with 11 bases between. Here the CDR3 reads CASSIANRVETQYF. The DNA of the CDR3 is TGTGCCAGTAGTATAGCCAACAGGGTTGAGACCCAGTACTTC.

The chain is built from TRBV6-5 and TRBJ1-4, with TRBD1 identical over 7 bases. Germline CDR1 and CDR2: MNHEY and SVGAGI. J was trimmed by 7 bases and V by 5 bases; bases with no gene match: 10. The CDR3 has 15 residues. Here the CDR3 DNA reads TGTGCCAGCAGTCGGAGGGGGCTCAGGGTTGAAAAACTGTTTTTT. Translating gives CASSRRGLRVEKLFF.

The V gene is TRBV7-3, the J gene TRBJ1-5; TRBD1 agrees at 8 bases. The ends lost 5 bases at V and 6 bases at J; junction bases unmatched: 12. The CDR3 totals 16 residues. Germline CDR1 reads SGHTA; CDR2 reads FQGTGA. CDR3 sequence reads: CASSKPDRGGSQPQHF. The CDR3 DNA is TGTGCCAGCAGCAAACCCGACAGGGGAGGTAGTCAGCCCCAGCATTTT.

V usage is TRBV5-1 and J usage is TRBJ2-3; 11 bases fit TRBD2. V was clipped by 5 bases and J by 3 bases; unmatched bases: 5. In germline, CDR1 is SGHRS, CDR2 YFSETQ. The CDR3 is 15 residues long. The CDR3 region has the DNA TGCGCCAGCAGTCCCGGGACTAGCGGAACAGATACGCAGTATTTT. This codes for CASSPGTSGTDTQYF.